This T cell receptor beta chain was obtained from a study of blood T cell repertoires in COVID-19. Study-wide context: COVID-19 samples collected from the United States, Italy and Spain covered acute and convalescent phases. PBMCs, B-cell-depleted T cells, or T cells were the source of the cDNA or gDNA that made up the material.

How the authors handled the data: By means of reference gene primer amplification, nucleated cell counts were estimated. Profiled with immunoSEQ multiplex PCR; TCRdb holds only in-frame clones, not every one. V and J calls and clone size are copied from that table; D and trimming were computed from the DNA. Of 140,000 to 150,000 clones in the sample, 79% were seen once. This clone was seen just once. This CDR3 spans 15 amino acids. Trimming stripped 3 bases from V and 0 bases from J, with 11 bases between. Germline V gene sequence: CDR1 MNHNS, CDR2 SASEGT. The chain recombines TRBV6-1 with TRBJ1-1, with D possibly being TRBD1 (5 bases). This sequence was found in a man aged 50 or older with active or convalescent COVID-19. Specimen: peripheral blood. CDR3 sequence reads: CASSDRAQMNTEAFF. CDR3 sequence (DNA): TGTGCCAGCAGTGACAGGGCACAAATGAACACTGAAGCTTTCTTT.